This TCR beta chain was obtained from a study of shared clonotypes between healthy human individuals. Study-level findings and limits: There were few donors, and this limited the genetic and exposure-history diversity represented. Sharing across four donors was highest in naive CD4 (around 5%) and lowest in memory CD8 (roughly 0.4%). Larger estimated richness was generally seen in naive subsets than in memory subsets.

Healthy adults negative for HIV, lacking recent acute infections or vaccinations, served as donors. Profiling relied on immunoSEQ multiplex PCR, and the TCRdb table lists in-frame clones only, not all of them. The sample consists of about 510,000 clones, approximately 95% of them appearing once. Germline CDR1 SQVTM, CDR2 ANQGSEA. The CDR3 has 13 residues. Unmatched junction bases numbered 1, after V lost 6 bases and J lost 1 base. This clone was detected only a few times. Its antigen remains unknown. The sequence was collected from a woman aged 25-40 years in good health. The chain couples TRBV29-1 to TRBJ2-2; 8 positions match TRBD1. What was sequenced was naive CD4+ T cells sorted from blood. As for subset: CD45RA+ positively selected. The CDR3 loop is CSVDRVNTGELFF. The CDR3 nucleotides read TGCAGCGTGGACAGGGTGAACACCGGGGAGCTGTTTTTT.